These 2 T cell receptor beta chains came from one sample sequenced in a study of naive and memory T cell subsets. General observations from the study: Especially in CD8 cells, naive repertoires contained a few larger clonotypes, possibly CD45RA-re-expressing memory cells.

These receptors lack a known antigen. Two oligonucleotides, mixed equimolar, formed the beta constant-region primer covering TRBC1 and TRBC2. Ligated cDNA was amplified by four rounds of PCR with nested alpha and beta constant-region primers and SP2. TCRdb recomputed calls from the UMI-ligation and nested PCR reads with MiXCR, one row per CDR3 protein. The sample consists of under 150,000 distinct CDR3 sequences, 15% to 25% of them appearing once. Sequencing was carried out using naive CD8+ T cells from blood. These receptors all come from a human donor in good health.

The gene calls are TRBV7-9 and TRBJ1-1, with D tentatively TRBD1 (6 bases). The germline V and J ends were trimmed by 7 bases and 1 base, with 13 bases remaining between them. CDR3 length: 14 residues. Per germline, CDR1 SEHNR and CDR2 FQNEAQ (reference sequence). CDR3 region: CASTAPGQNTEAFF. As DNA, the CDR3 is TGTGCCAGCACAGCTCCGGGACAGAACACTGAAGCTTTCTTT.

This clonotype was detected a few times. V is TRBV28 and J is TRBJ1-4, with D perhaps matching TRBD1 (6 bases). CDR3 length: 15 residues. Germline V CDR1 and CDR2: MDHEN, SYDVKM. Trimming removed 2 bases from V and 7 bases from J, with 14 bases in between. The CDR3 is CASSLGGMIFEKLFF. CDR3 DNA sequence: TGTGCCAGCAGTTTAGGGGGCATGATCTTTGAAAAACTGTTTTTT. Using reference TRBV28 and TRBJ1-4 for the parts outside the CDR3, the full variable domain is DVKVTQSSRYLVKRTGEKVFLECVQDMDHENMFWYRQDPGLGLRLIYFSYDVKMKEKGDIPEGYSVSREKKERFSLILESASTNQTSMYLCASSLGGMIFEKLFFGSGTQLSVL.